What follows is one TCR beta chain and its context. The sample belongs to a study of control samples from healthy donors and cancer patients. The germline V and J ends were trimmed by 4 bases and 2 bases, with 2 bases remaining between them. The length of the CDR3 is 12 residues. Germline V gene data show CDR1 as MNHNY and CDR2 as SVGAGI (reference sequence). The method was immunoSEQ multiplex PCR; TCRdb's version includes in-frame clones alone and lacks a portion of them. Of fewer than 100,000 clones in the sample, roughly 86% are singletons; the top ten hold over 7.5%. The chain carries TRBV6-6 and TRBJ1-4, with unresolved D. The clonotype originates from a woman aged 60-75 years in good health. Sequences were obtained from blood. CDR3 sequence: CASSSTNEKLFF. CDR3 in DNA: TGTGCCAGCAGTTCGACTAATGAAAAACTGTTTTTT.